These 13 T cell receptor beta chains came from one sample sequenced in a study of OX40 agonist ivuxolimab in advanced cancers. Profiled with immunoSEQ multiplex PCR; TCRdb holds only in-frame clones, not every one. The table lists tens of thousands of clones, about 82% of them singletons, with around 2.9% in the top ten. This specimen consisted of CD4+ or CD8+ T cells sorted from blood, obtained in a trial of the OX40 agonist ivuxolimab. These receptors were taken from an adult with an advanced solid tumor such as melanoma, head and neck, liver or kidney cancer.

The V gene is TRBV29-1, the J gene TRBJ2-2; a possible D gene is TRBD1 (6 bases). The CDR3 covers 15 residues. In germline, CDR1 is SQVTM, CDR2 ANQGSEA. V was pared by 3 bases and J by 1 base, with 12 bases between. In DNA form, the CDR3 reads TGCAGCGTTGAGGCAGGGGAGTTGAACACCGGGGAGCTGTTTTTT. Translating it yields CSVEAGELNTGELFF.

The rearrangement uses TRBV30 and TRBJ1-3; no clear D gene. CDR1 GTSNPN and CDR2 SVGIG come from the germline V gene (reference sequence). Trimming pared 0 bases from V and 4 bases from J, leaving 13 bases between. The CDR3 sequence is 15 residues long. Here the CDR3 reads CAWSVRVLSGNTIYF. CDR3 DNA sequence: TGTGCCTGGAGTGTACGGGTACTATCCGGAAACACCATATATTTT.

The V gene is TRBV5-5, the J gene TRBJ1-5; D is undetermined. Germline values: CDR1 SGHKS, CDR2 YYEKEE (reference sequence). The CDR3 has 13 amino acids. Trimming shortened V by 3 bases and J by 3 bases, and 7 bases separated the two germline ends. In nucleotides, the CDR3 is TGTGCCAGCAGCTCGGCCGACAATCAGCCCCAGCATTTT. This translates into CASSSADNQPQHF.

As for this clone: This could be a read error, since a much larger clone is one nucleotide away. The same CDR3 is also encoded by other DNA sequences in this sample. This chain connects TRBV28 to TRBJ2-3; 11 bases match TRBD2. The CDR3 consists of 13 residues. In germline, CDR1 is MDHEN, CDR2 SYDVKM. The CDR3 reads CASSGRALDTQYF. The DNA for the CDR3 is TGTGCCAGTAGCGGGAGGGCCTTAGATACACAGTATTTT. Combining the CDR3 with reference TRBV28 and TRBJ2-3 gives the whole variable domain DVKVTQSSRYLVKRTGEKVFLECVQDMDHENMFWYRQDPGLGLRLIYFSYDVKMKEKGDIPEGYSVSREKKERFSLILESASTNQTSMYLCASSGRALDTQYFGPGTRLTVL.

This chain uses TRBV10-3 with TRBJ2-1; 7 nucleotides match TRBD1. This CDR3 is built from 16 residues. CDR1 ENHRY and CDR2 SYGVKD come from the germline V gene. The V gene end was trimmed by 0 bases and the J gene end by 6 bases; junction bases not matched to a gene: 8. CDR3 protein: CAISESVTRGSNEQFF. Here the CDR3 DNA reads TGTGCCATCAGTGAGTCGGTTACCAGGGGGTCCAATGAGCAGTTCTTC.

This chain connects TRBV11-3 to TRBJ2-3; D is unresolved. Germline V gene sequence: CDR1 SGHNT, CDR2 YENEEA. The length of the CDR3 is 15 residues. The V and J ends lost 1 base and 3 bases respectively, with 11 bases between them. DNA for the CDR3: TGTGCCAGCAGCTTAGTTAGTCAAGGGACAGATACGCAGTATTTT. Encoded protein: CASSLVSQGTDTQYF.

The chain couples TRBV7-9 to TRBJ2-7; no clear D gene. Germline assignment: CDR1 SEHNR and CDR2 FQNEAQ (reference sequence). Trimming pared 2 bases from V and 7 bases from J, leaving 12 bases between. There are 13 residues in the CDR3. The CDR3 nucleotides read TGTGCCAGCAGCTTATTAACCGGACGTGAGCAGTACTTC. Translating gives CASSLLTGREQYF.

This chain links TRBV9 with TRBJ2-1; TRBD1 might be the D (6 bases). The length of the CDR3 is 15 residues. Germline CDR1 and CDR2: SGDLS and YYNGEE. Between the trimmed V and J ends, which lost 4 bases and 3 bases, there was a span of 14 bases. This chain's CDR3 is CASSSRDTSYNEQFF. CDR3 DNA: TGTGCCAGCAGCTCACGGGACACGAGCTACAATGAGCAGTTCTTC.

The J gene is TRBJ2-1, the V gene TRBV7-9, with D unresolved. The CDR3 loop spans 14 amino acids. V lost 4 bases and J 9 bases, leaving 16 bases between the germline ends. Germline loops: CDR1 SEHNR, CDR2 FQNEAQ (reference sequence). The CDR3 here is CASSSPGPPLEQFF. CDR3 coding DNA: TGTGCCAGCAGCTCTCCGGGCCCACCACTTGAGCAGTTCTTC.

The J gene is TRBJ1-4, the V gene TRBV5-1; 11 bases fit TRBD1. The CDR3 length is 16 residues. In germline, CDR1 is SGHRS, CDR2 YFSETQ. Trimming at V came to 4 bases and at J to 4 bases, leaving 6 bases not matched to a gene. In DNA form, the CDR3 reads TGCGCCAGCAGCCCAGGACAGGGGGCCGGTAATGAAAAACTGTTTTTT. Translation gives CASSPGQGAGNEKLFF.

The J gene is TRBJ2-1, the V gene TRBV7-2, with 15 bases that match TRBD2. The CDR3 sequence is 16 residues long. CDR1 SGHTA and CDR2 FQGNSA come from the germline V gene. V dropped 2 bases and J dropped 7; count of bases not matched to a gene: 3. CDR3 DNA sequence: TGTGCCAGCAGCTTAACGGGACTAGCGGGAGGAAATGAGCAGTTCTTC. The encoded protein is CASSLTGLAGGNEQFF. The full variable domain, completed using reference TRBV7-2 and TRBJ2-1, is GAGVSQSPSNKVTEKGKDVELRCDPISGHTALYWYRQSLGQGLEFLIYFQGNSAPDKSGLPSDRFSAERTGGSVSTLTIQRTQQEDSAVYLCASSLTGLAGGNEQFFGPGTRLTVL.

The chain uses TRBV10-3 and TRBJ2-5; D ambiguous. This CDR3 spans 13 amino acids. V was clipped by 8 bases and J by 5 bases, with 15 bases between them. Per the germline V gene, CDR1 is ENHRY and CDR2 is SYGVKD. CDR3 residues: CAIGVTPRETQYF. CDR3 DNA sequence: TGTGCCATCGGGGTGACTCCTCGGGAGACCCAGTACTTC.

This rearrangement joins TRBV7-9 to TRBJ2-3; D remains ambiguous. V was clipped by 5 bases and J by 0 bases, with 6 bases between them. Germline values: CDR1 SEHNR, CDR2 FQNEAQ (reference sequence). The CDR3 is made up of 13 amino acids. CDR3 coding DNA: TGTGCCAGCAGCAGGACCAGCACAGATACGCAGTATTTT. Protein product: CASSRTSTDTQYF.